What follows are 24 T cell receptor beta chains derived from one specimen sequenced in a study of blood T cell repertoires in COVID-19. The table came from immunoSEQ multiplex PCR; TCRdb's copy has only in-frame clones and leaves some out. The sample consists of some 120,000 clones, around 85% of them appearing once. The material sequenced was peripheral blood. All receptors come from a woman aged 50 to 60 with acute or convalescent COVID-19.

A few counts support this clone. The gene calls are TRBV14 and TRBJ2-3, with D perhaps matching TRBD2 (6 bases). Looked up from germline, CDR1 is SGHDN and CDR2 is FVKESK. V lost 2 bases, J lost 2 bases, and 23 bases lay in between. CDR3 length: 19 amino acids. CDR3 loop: CASSQLPPGLMIFTDTQYF. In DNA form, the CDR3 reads TGTGCCAGCAGCCAACTACCACCGGGACTGATGATTTTCACAGATACGCAGTATTTT.

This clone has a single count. This chain's CDR3 is CASSFGDRVHNEQYF. The CDR3 DNA is TGTGCCAGCAGTTTTGGGGACAGGGTTCACAACGAGCAGTACTTC. The chain has TRBV27 and TRBJ2-7, with 9 bases fitting TRBD1. Germline lookup yields CDR1 MNHEY and CDR2 SMNVEV (reference sequence). Germline trimming cut 3 bases from V and 5 bases from J; bases unmatched to any gene: 8. This CDR3 is 15 amino acids long.

As DNA, the CDR3 is TGTGCCAGCAGCCGCCGAAATATGGGCCTACAAGAGACCCAGTACTTC. Translated, it gives CASSRRNMGLQETQYF. V usage is TRBV3-1 (or the pseudogene TRBV3-2) and J usage is TRBJ2-5, with D unclear. Germline CDR1 reads LGHDT; CDR2 reads YNNKEL (reference sequence). This CDR3 is built from 16 residues. V lost 4 bases, J lost 2 bases, and 17 bases lay in between.

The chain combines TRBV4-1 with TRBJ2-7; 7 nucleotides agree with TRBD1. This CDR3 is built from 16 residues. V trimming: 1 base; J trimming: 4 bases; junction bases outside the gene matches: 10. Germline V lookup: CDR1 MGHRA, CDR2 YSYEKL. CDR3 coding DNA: TGCGCCAGCAGCCAAGGGACAGGACCAACTGTTTACGAGCAGTACTTC. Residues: CASSQGTGPTVYEQYF.

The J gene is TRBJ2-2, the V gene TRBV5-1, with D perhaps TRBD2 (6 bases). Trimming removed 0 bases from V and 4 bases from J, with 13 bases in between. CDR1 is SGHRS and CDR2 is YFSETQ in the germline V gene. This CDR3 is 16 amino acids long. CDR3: CASSLVSRRATGELFF. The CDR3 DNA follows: TGCGCCAGCAGCTTGGTATCCAGGAGGGCCACCGGGGAGCTGTTTTTT.

This CDR3 is CASSLPLRGGRDEQFF. CDR3 in DNA: TGTGCCAGCAGTTTACCGTTGCGGGGGGGCCGGGATGAGCAGTTCTTC. V gene TRBV28 combines with J gene TRBJ2-1, with 9 positions matching TRBD2. J was trimmed by 8 bases and V by 2 bases; bases with no gene match: 10. Germline V lookup: CDR1 MDHEN, CDR2 SYDVKM. CDR3 length: 16 residues.

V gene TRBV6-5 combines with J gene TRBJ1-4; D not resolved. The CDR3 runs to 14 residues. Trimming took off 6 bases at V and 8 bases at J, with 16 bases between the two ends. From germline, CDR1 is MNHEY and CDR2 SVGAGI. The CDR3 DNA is TGTGCCAGCAGCCGGACGGACGGGGAAGAAAAACTGTTTTTT. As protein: CASSRTDGEEKLFF.

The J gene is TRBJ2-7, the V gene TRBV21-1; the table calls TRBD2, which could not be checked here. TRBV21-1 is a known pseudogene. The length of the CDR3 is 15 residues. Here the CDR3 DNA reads TGTGCCAGCAGTCTGAGGGGGGGGACCTCCTACGAGCAGTACTTC. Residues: CASSLRGGTSYEQYF.

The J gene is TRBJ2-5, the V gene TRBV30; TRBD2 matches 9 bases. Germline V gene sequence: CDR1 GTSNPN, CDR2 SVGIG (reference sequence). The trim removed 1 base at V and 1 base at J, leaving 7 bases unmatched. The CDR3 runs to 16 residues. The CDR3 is CAWSEGAGGLQETQYF. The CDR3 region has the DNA TGTGCCTGGAGTGAGGGAGCGGGGGGCCTCCAAGAGACCCAGTACTTC. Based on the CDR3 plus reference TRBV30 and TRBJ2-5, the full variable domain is SQTIHQWPATLVQPVGSPLSLECTVEGTSNPNLYWYRQAAGRGLQLLFYSVGIGQISSEVPQNLSASRPQDRQFILSSKKLLLSDSGFYLCAWSEGAGGLQETQYFGPGTRLLVL.

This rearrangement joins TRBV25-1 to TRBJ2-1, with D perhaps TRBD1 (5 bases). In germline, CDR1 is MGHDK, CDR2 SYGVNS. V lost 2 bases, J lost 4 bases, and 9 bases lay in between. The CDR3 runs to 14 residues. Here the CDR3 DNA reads TGTGCCAGCAGTGAACCCAGGGATTACAATGAGCAGTTCTTC. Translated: CASSEPRDYNEQFF.

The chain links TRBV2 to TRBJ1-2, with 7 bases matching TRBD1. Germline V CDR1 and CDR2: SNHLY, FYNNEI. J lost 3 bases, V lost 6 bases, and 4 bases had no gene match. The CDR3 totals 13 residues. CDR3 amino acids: CASRLTGHYGYTF. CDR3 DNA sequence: TGTGCCAGCAGATTGACAGGGCACTATGGCTACACCTTC.

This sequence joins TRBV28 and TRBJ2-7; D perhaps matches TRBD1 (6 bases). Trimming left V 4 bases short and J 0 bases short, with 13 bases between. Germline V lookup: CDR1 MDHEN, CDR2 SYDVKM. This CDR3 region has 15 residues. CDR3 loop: CASSSPQGISYEQYF. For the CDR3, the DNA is TGTGCCAGCAGTTCCCCGCAGGGGATCTCCTACGAGCAGTACTTC.

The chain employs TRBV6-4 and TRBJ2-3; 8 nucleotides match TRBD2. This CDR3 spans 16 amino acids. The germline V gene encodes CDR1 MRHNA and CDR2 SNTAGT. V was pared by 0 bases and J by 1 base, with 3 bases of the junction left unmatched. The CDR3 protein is CASSDSNGGGTDTQYF. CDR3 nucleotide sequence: TGTGCCAGCAGTGACTCGAACGGGGGGGGCACAGATACGCAGTATTTT.

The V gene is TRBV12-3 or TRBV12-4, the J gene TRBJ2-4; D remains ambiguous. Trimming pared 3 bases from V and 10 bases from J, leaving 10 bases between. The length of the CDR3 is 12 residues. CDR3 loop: CASSLTPGIQYF. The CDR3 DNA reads TGTGCCAGCAGTTTGACTCCGGGTATTCAGTACTTC.

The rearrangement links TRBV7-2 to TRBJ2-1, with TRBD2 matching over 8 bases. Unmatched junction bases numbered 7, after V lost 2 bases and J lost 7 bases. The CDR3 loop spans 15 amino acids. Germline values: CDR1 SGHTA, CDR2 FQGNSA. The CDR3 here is CASSLYLSGGNEQFF. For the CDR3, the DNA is TGTGCCAGCAGCTTATACTTGTCGGGGGGGAATGAGCAGTTCTTC.

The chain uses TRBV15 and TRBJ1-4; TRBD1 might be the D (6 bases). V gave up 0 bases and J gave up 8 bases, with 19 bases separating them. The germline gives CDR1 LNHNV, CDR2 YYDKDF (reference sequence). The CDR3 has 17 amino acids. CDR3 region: CATSRDLPGRGIEKLFF. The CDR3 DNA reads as TGTGCCACCAGCAGAGATCTACCCGGCAGGGGTATAGAAAAACTGTTTTTT.

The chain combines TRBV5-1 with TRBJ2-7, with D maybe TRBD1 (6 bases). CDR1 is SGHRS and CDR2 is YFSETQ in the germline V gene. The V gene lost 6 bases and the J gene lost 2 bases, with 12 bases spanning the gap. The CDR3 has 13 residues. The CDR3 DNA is TGCGCCAGCACTCTGGACAGACCCTACGAGCAGTACTTC. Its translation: CASTLDRPYEQYF.

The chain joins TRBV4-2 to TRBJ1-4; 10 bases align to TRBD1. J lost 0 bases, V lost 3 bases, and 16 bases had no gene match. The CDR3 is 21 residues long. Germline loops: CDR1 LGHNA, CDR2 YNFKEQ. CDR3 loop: CASSQLKGVGTGATTNEKLFF. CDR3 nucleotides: TGTGCCAGCAGCCAGTTAAAGGGGGTTGGGACAGGGGCCACAACTAATGAAAAACTGTTTTTT.

The CDR3 protein is CASSAPTSVAGGRFF. The CDR3, as DNA: TGTGCCAGCAGCGCCCCAACTAGCGTCGCAGGTGGTCGGTTCTTC. V usage is TRBV3-1 (or the pseudogene TRBV3-2) and J usage is TRBJ2-1, with 7 bases that match TRBD2. V was pared by 5 bases and J by 15 bases, with 19 bases of the junction left unmatched. CDR1 is LGHDT and CDR2 is YNNKEL in the germline V gene (reference sequence). This CDR3 region has 15 residues.

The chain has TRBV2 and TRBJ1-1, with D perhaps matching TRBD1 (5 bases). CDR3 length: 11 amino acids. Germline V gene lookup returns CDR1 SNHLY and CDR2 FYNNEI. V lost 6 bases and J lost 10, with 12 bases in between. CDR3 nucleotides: TGTGCCAGCAGGGCAGACGGGGGAGCTTTCTTT. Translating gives CASRADGGAFF.

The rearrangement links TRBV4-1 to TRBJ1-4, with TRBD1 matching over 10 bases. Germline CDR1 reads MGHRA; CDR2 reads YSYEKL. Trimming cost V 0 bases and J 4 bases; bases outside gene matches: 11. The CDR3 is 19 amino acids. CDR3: CASSQDVRPGQGINEKLFF. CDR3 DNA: TGCGCCAGCAGCCAAGATGTCCGACCGGGACAGGGGATTAATGAAAAACTGTTTTTT.

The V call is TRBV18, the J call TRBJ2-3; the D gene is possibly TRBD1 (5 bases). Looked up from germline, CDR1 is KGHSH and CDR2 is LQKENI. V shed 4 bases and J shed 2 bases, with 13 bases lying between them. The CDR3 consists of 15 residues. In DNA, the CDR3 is TGTGCCAGCTCACTCGCAGGGCTATACACAGATACGCAGTATTTT. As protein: CASSLAGLYTDTQYF. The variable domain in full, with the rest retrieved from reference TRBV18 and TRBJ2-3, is NAGVMQNPRHLVRRRGQEARLRCSPMKGHSHVYWYRQLPEEGLKFMVYLQKENIIDESGMPKERFSAEFPKEGPSILRIQQVVRGDSAAYFCASSLAGLYTDTQYFGPGTRLTVL.

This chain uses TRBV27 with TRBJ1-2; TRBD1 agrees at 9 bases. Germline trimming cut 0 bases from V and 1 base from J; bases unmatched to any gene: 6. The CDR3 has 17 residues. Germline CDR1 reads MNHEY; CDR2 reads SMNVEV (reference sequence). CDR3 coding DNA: TGTGCCAGCAGTTTATCGCCCACAGGGGGCAGTAACTATGGCTACACCTTC. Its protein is CASSLSPTGGSNYGYTF.

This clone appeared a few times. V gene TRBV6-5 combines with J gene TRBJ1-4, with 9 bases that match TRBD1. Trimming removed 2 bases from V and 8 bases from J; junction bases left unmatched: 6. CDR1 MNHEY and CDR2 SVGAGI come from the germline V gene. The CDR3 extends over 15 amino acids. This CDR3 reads CASSYGDREREKLFF. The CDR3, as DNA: TGTGCCAGCAGTTACGGGGACAGGGAAAGGGAAAAACTGTTTTTT.